A selection of T cell receptor beta chains follows, all from one sample in a study of T cell responses to AZD1222 COVID-19 vaccine. Assay used: immunoSEQ multiplex PCR; TCRdb lists only in-frame clones, some missing. The sample has more than 250,000 clones, approximately 95% seen once. Specimen: peripheral blood, collected on day 0 of AZD1222 vaccination. Source of these receptors: an adult in good health. Each CDR3 is given with its conserved first and last residue. The D gene is left open where the match is weak. Not all rows give a size; the values are once, few, many and, for expanded clones, a class.

d_gene	abundance	j_gene	v_gene	CDR3aa	CDR3nt
-	-	TRBJ1-1	TRBV5-6	CASSVTHQNTEAFF	TGTGCCAGCAGCGTGACCCACCAGAACACTGAAGCTTTCTTT
-	-	TRBJ1-2	TRBV9	CASTPQANYGYTF	TGTGCCAGCACCCCGCAAGCTAACTATGGCTACACCTTC
TRBD1	-	TRBJ2-7	TRBV19	CASSIGQGAREQYF	TGTGCCAGTAGTATTGGGCAGGGGGCGCGTGAGCAGTACTTC
TRBD2	-	TRBJ2-1	TRBV3-1/TRBV3-2	CASSQSFLAGGHNEQFF	TGTGCCAGCAGCCAAAGCTTTCTAGCGGGAGGTCACAATGAGCAGTTCTTC
TRBD2	-	TRBJ2-1	TRBV4-3	CASSQDLGAGGVEQFF	TGCGCCAGCAGCCAAGATCTAGGAGCGGGAGGGGTGGAGCAGTTCTTC
TRBD1	once	TRBJ1-4	TRBV7-2	CASSRQGGTNEKLFF	TGTGCCAGCAGTCGACAGGGTGGAACTAATGAAAAACTGTTTTTT
-	-	TRBJ1-1	TRBV29-1	CSANLLGGTEAFF	TGCAGCGCTAACCTTTTAGGGGGCACTGAAGCTTTCTTT
TRBD2	-	TRBJ2-2	TRBV2	CASSRLAGSNTGELFF	TGTGCCAGCAGTAGACTAGCGGGGTCGAACACCGGGGAGCTGTTTTTT
TRBD1	-	TRBJ2-7	TRBV28	CASSSFPGQPGEQYF	TGTGCCAGCAGTTCGTTCCCGGGACAGCCCGGGGAGCAGTACTTC
TRBD1	-	TRBJ2-7	TRBV7-3	CASSLLGTGIHEQYF	TGTGCCAGCAGCTTATTAGGGACAGGGATCCACGAGCAGTACTTC
-	-	TRBJ2-7	TRBV9	CASSVSDRRYEQYF	TGTGCCAGCAGCGTATCCGATAGGCGCTACGAGCAGTACTTC
TRBD1	-	TRBJ1-1	TRBV25-1	CASIGQGLMNTEAFF	TGTGCCAGCATCGGACAGGGTCTAATGAACACTGAAGCTTTCTTT
TRBD1	once	TRBJ1-2	TRBV28	CASSLRTGASGYTF	TGTGCCAGCAGTCTACGGACAGGAGCGTCCGGCTACACCTTC
-	-	TRBJ1-3	TRBV5-6	CASSQLRGNTIYF	TGTGCCAGCAGCCAACTACGAGGGAACACCATATATTTT
-	-	TRBJ2-7	TRBV12-5	CASGLSVGAEQYF	TGTGCTAGTGGTCTCTCGGTCGGGGCCGAGCAGTACTTC
TRBD2	few	TRBJ2-5	TRBV29-1	CSAGLAGGRETQYF	TGCAGCGCTGGACTAGCGGGGGGCCGGGAGACCCAGTACTTC
-	-	TRBJ1-5	TRBV2	CASAREGSNQPQHF	TGTGCCAGCGCGCGCGAGGGGAGCAATCAGCCCCAGCATTTT
TRBD1	few	TRBJ1-4	TRBV5-1	CASSYGQGRTTNEKLFF	TGCGCCAGCAGCTATGGACAGGGGCGTACAACTAATGAAAAACTGTTTTTT
-	-	TRBJ2-3	TRBV28	CASSFLGQGRTDTQYF	TGTGCCAGCAGTTTTTTGGGTCAGGGCCGCACAGATACGCAGTATTTT
-	-	TRBJ2-1	TRBV6-1	CASSDRRGNEQFF	TGTGCCAGCAGTGACAGGAGAGGAAATGAGCAGTTCTTC
TRBD1	-	TRBJ2-2	TRBV27	CASSATGKSGELFF	TGTGCCAGCAGTGCGACAGGGAAAAGCGGGGAGCTGTTTTTT
-	-	TRBJ1-1	TRBV29-1	CSVGQNTEAFF	TGCAGCGTTGGACAGAACACTGAAGCTTTCTTT
TRBD1	-	TRBJ1-3	TRBV7-9	CASSSWTGPGNTIYF	TGTGCCAGCAGCTCCTGGACAGGTCCAGGGAACACCATATATTTT
-	once	TRBJ2-1	TRBV28	CASSRRLRDPREQFF	TGTGCCAGCAGTCGGAGGCTACGGGACCCCCGAGAGCAGTTCTTC
-	-	TRBJ2-1	TRBV20-1	CSARQYEQFF	TGCAGTGCCCGCCAATATGAGCAGTTCTTC
TRBD2	-	TRBJ2-7	TRBV7-3	CASSSSGRAGDEQYF	TGTGCCAGCAGCTCTAGCGGGAGGGCCGGGGACGAGCAGTACTTC
-	-	TRBJ1-1	TRBV5-4	CASSLDGGGGNTEAFF	TGTGCCAGCAGCTTGGATGGTGGGGGCGGAAACACTGAAGCTTTCTTT
TRBD2	-	TRBJ2-1	TRBV6-2/TRBV6-3	CASSLAGGHYNEQFF	TGTGCCAGCAGTCTAGCGGGAGGGCATTACAATGAGCAGTTCTTC
-	once	TRBJ1-2	TRBV5-1	CASSLVAGNYGYTF	TGCGCCAGCAGCTTGGTGGCAGGCAACTATGGCTACACCTTC
TRBD2	-	TRBJ2-1	TRBV4-2	CASSQDPSGRGNEQFF	TGTGCCAGCAGCCAAGACCCTAGCGGGAGGGGAAATGAGCAGTTCTTC
TRBD2	-	TRBJ2-3	TRBV9	CASSSGPGTSGTDTQYF	TGTGCCAGCAGCTCCGGCCCCGGGACTAGCGGCACAGATACGCAGTATTTT
-	-	TRBJ2-7	TRBV19	CASSPGQEGVKYEQYF	TGTGCCAGTAGTCCAGGCCAGGAAGGGGTGAAATACGAGCAGTACTTC
-	once	TRBJ1-5	TRBV7-2	CASSLAGGNQPQHF	TGTGCCAGCAGCTTAGCCGGGGGAAATCAGCCCCAGCATTTT
-	-	TRBJ2-3	TRBV12-5	CASGAGQPPDTQYF	TGTGCTAGTGGTGCCGGGCAGCCCCCCGATACGCAGTATTTT
-	-	TRBJ1-5	TRBV4-1	CASSQAGDKQPQHF	TGCGCCAGCAGCCAAGCAGGGGATAAACAGCCCCAGCATTTT
TRBD1	-	TRBJ1-1	TRBV18	CASSPDRGSAFF	TGTGCCAGCTCACCAGACAGGGGGTCGGCTTTCTTT
-	-	TRBJ1-1	TRBV6-6	CASSYLGDPNTEAFF	TGTGCCAGCAGTTACCTTGGGGACCCGAACACTGAAGCTTTCTTT
TRBD1	-	TRBJ1-2	TRBV5-1	CASGWTGEGYGYTF	TGCGCCAGCGGATGGACAGGGGAAGGGTATGGCTACACCTTC
-	once	TRBJ1-2	TRBV7-9	CASSPQTSKGTYGYTF	TGTGCCAGCAGCCCCCAAACCAGCAAGGGGACCTATGGCTACACCTTC
TRBD1	-	TRBJ1-1	TRBV5-1	CASSPREGAYEAFF	TGCGCCAGCAGCCCACGCGAGGGGGCATATGAAGCTTTCTTT
-	-	TRBJ2-1	TRBV28	CASGDRSTSEQFF	TGTGCCAGCGGTGACAGGTCCACGAGTGAGCAGTTCTTC
-	-	TRBJ2-4	TRBV30	CAWSATATTPDGGKNIQYF	TGTGCCTGGAGTGCTACAGCGACTACCCCCGATGGTGGCAAAAACATTCAGTACTTC
-	-	TRBJ1-1	TRBV5-6	CASRAGAVTEAFF	TGTGCCAGCAGGGCCGGGGCGGTCACTGAAGCTTTCTTT
-	-	TRBJ1-2	TRBV27	CASSSGQRSYGYTF	TGTGCCAGCAGTAGCGGACAGCGCTCCTATGGCTACACCTTC
-	-	TRBJ1-1	TRBV28	CASSLSQGNTEAFF	TGTGCCAGCAGTTTAAGCCAGGGCAACACTGAAGCTTTCTTT
-	-	TRBJ2-7	TRBV6-2/TRBV6-3	CASSYSPGSEQYF	TGTGCCAGCAGTTACTCCCCTGGGAGCGAGCAGTACTTC
TRBD1	-	TRBJ1-1	TRBV19	CASRMDRGTEAFF	TGTGCCAGTAGGATGGACAGGGGGACTGAAGCTTTCTTT
-	-	TRBJ2-3	TRBV9	CASSVGGADTNTQYF	TGTGCCAGCAGCGTAGGGGGGGCTGATACGAATACGCAGTATTTT
TRBD2	-	TRBJ2-1	TRBV4-1	CASSLISLAVRGNEQFF	TGCGCCAGCAGCTTAATTTCCCTAGCGGTAAGGGGTAATGAGCAGTTCTTC
TRBD2	-	TRBJ2-1	TRBV10-3	CAISVAASGTYNEQFF	TGTGCCATCAGTGTAGCGGCTAGCGGGACCTACAATGAGCAGTTCTTC
-	once	TRBJ1-5	TRBV9	CASNQPQHF	TGTGCCAGCAATCAGCCCCAGCATTTT
-	-	TRBJ2-3	TRBV9	CASSVAGVPTDTQYF	TGTGCCAGCAGCGTAGCCGGGGTACCCACAGATACGCAGTATTTT
TRBD1	once	TRBJ1-6	TRBV10-2	CASSLSGTEINSPLHF	TGCGCCAGCAGCTTATCCGGGACAGAAATTAATTCACCCCTCCACTTT
TRBD1	-	TRBJ1-1	TRBV28	CASSGRGRGPEAFF	TGTGCCAGCAGTGGACGGGGCAGGGGGCCTGAAGCTTTCTTT
-	-	TRBJ1-5	TRBV3-1/TRBV3-2	CASSHGDNQPQHF	TGTGCCAGCAGCCACGGAGATAATCAGCCCCAGCATTTT
-	once	TRBJ2-7	TRBV6-5	CATSLIGAPSYEQYF	TGTGCCACCAGTCTCATAGGGGCCCCTTCCTACGAGCAGTACTTC
-	-	TRBJ2-7	TRBV29-1	CSVARGTSYEQYF	TGCAGCGTAGCAAGAGGGACCTCCTACGAGCAGTACTTC
-	-	TRBJ1-3	TRBV9	CASSVGVMSSGNTIYF	TGTGCCAGCAGCGTTGGGGTCATGAGCTCTGGAAACACCATATATTTT
TRBD1	once	TRBJ2-5	TRBV5-6	CASSWTGEETQYF	TGTGCCAGCAGCTGGACAGGGGAAGAGACCCAGTACTTC